Reported below is one TCR beta chain. CDR1 and CDR2 (germline): MDHEN, SYDVKM. V was pared by 0 bases and J by 9 bases, with 12 bases between. The CDR3 consists of 14 residues. The data derive from a study of blood T cell repertoires in COVID-19. In the study overall: The analysed material was cDNA or gDNA that came from T cells, B-cell-depleted T cells, or PBMCs.

TCRdb keeps only in-frame clones here, not all; method: immunoSEQ multiplex PCR. The table lists tens of thousands of clones, roughly 74% of them singletons. Material: peripheral blood. This chain connects TRBV28 to TRBJ1-5, with unresolved D. The TCR was taken from an elderly man with acute or convalescent COVID-19. The CDR3, as DNA: TGTGCCAGCAGTTTATGGCCGGGTGCCGCGCCCCAGCATTTT. It translates to CASSLWPGAAPQHF. Full variable domain (missing parts from reference TRBV28 and TRBJ1-5): DVKVTQSSRYLVKRTGEKVFLECVQDMDHENMFWYRQDPGLGLRLIYFSYDVKMKEKGDIPEGYSVSREKKERFSLILESASTNQTSMYLCASSLWPGAAPQHFGDGTRLSIL.